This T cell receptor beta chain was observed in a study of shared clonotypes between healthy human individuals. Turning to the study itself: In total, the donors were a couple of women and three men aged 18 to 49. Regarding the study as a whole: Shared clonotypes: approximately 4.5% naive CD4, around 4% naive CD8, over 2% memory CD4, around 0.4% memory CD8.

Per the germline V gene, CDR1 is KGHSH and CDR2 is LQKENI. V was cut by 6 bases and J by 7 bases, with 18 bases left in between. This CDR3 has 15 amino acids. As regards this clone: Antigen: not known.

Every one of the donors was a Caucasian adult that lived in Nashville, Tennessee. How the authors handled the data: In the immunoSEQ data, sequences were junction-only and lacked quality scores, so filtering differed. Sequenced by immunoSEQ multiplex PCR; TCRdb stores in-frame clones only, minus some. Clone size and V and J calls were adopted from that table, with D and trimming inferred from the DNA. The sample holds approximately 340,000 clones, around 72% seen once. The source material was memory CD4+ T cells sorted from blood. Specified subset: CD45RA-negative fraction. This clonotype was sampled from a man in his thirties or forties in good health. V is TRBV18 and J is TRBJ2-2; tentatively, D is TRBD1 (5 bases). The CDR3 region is CASSPLSRQGGELFF. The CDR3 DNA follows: TGTGCCAGCTCGCCCTTATCGAGGCAGGGCGGGGAGCTGTTTTTT.